These 23 T cell receptor beta chains came from one sample sequenced in a study of blood T cell repertoires in COVID-19. Method: immunoSEQ multiplex PCR; TCRdb's copy keeps in-frame clones and lacks some. Counted here are around 140,000 clones, about four fifths occurring once; the ten biggest clones make up 3.5% to 4.5%. The sample taken for sequencing was peripheral blood. The receptors come from a woman aged 55-70 years with acute or convalescent COVID-19.

The rearrangement uses TRBV29-1 and TRBJ2-3; 9 bases line up with TRBD2. The V and J ends lost 8 bases and 5 bases, in that order; junction bases with no gene match: 14. The CDR3 covers 15 residues. Germline CDR1 and CDR2: SQVTM and ANQGSEA. The CDR3 region is CSSSKGLALQDTQYF. DNA for the CDR3: TGCAGCTCGTCCAAAGGACTAGCGCTTCAAGATACGCAGTATTTT.

The chain has TRBV11-2 and TRBJ2-1; 11 positions match TRBD2. Losses at the gene ends were 5 bases for V and 6 bases for J; bases not matched to a gene: 9. This CDR3 spans 16 amino acids. The germline CDR1 and CDR2 sequences are SGHAT and FQNNGV. The CDR3 DNA sequence: TGTGCCAGCAGCCCCCTAGCGGGAGGAGCGGGCAATGAGCAGTTCTTC. As protein: CASSPLAGGAGNEQFF.

The V and J genes are TRBV29-1 and TRBJ2-5; D uncertain. Trimming left V 0 bases short and J 1 base short, with 6 bases between. The CDR3 has 13 amino acids. Germline CDR1 and CDR2: SQVTM and ANQGSEA. The CDR3 loop is CSVEDTGQETQYF. In DNA form, the CDR3 reads TGCAGCGTTGAAGATACGGGCCAAGAGACCCAGTACTTC.

The chain links TRBV29-1 to TRBJ2-1; 11 positions match TRBD1. CDR3 length: 12 residues. Germline CDR1 SQVTM, CDR2 ANQGSEA. J was trimmed by 14 bases and V by 5 bases; bases with no gene match: 8. The CDR3 region is CSVREPGQGEFF. CDR3 DNA: TGCAGCGTTAGGGAACCGGGACAGGGGGAGTTCTTC.

The genes are TRBV3-1 (or the pseudogene TRBV3-2) and TRBJ1-6, with D perhaps matching TRBD1 (5 bases). V was cut by 4 bases and J by 10 bases, with 26 bases left in between. CDR3 length: 18 residues. Germline lookup yields CDR1 LGHDT and CDR2 YNNKEL (reference sequence). The CDR3 DNA sequence: TGTGCCAGCAGCCGATGGTCCGACAGACCTTTGGGGGGGTCACCCCTCCACTTT. Amino acid sequence: CASSRWSDRPLGGSPLHF.

The CDR3 here is CASSLEGNYGYTF. The DNA of the CDR3 is TGTGCCAGCAGCTTAGAGGGGAACTATGGCTACACCTTC. This chain links TRBV7-9 with TRBJ1-2, with D maybe TRBD1 (5 bases). Trimming removed 1 base from V and 2 bases from J, with 5 bases in between. Looked up from germline, CDR1 is SEHNR and CDR2 is FQNEAQ (reference sequence). The CDR3 runs 13 residues.

This clone was observed a single time. The V gene is TRBV5-8, the J gene TRBJ2-1, with TRBD1 as a possible D gene (5 bases). Germline-derived CDR1 and CDR2 are SGHTS and YDEGEE. The CDR3 sequence is 10 residues long. V lost 6 bases and J 7 bases, leaving 5 bases between the germline ends. In DNA, the CDR3 is TGTGCCAGCACAGGGAATGAGCAGTTCTTC. This gives the protein CASTGNEQFF.

V and J are TRBV7-3 and TRBJ2-3, with D perhaps TRBD1 (6 bases). V was clipped by 3 bases and J by 6 bases, with 10 bases between them. The CDR3 is 13 residues long. CDR1 is SGHTA, CDR2 FQGTGA, per germline. The CDR3 DNA sequence: TGTGCCAGCAGCTTTGAAGACAGGGATACGCAGTATTTT. Translated: CASSFEDRDTQYF.

In this sample, this clone turned up a few times. V gene TRBV10-1 combines with J gene TRBJ2-2; TRBD1 aligns across 9 bases. The germline V gene has CDR1 WNHNN and CDR2 SYGVQD (reference sequence). After removal of 7 bases from V and 6 bases from J, the junction contained 3 bases not matched to a gene. This CDR3 spans 13 amino acids. CDR3 amino acids: CASTDRGAGELFF. CDR3 bases: TGCGCCAGCACCGACAGGGGGGCCGGGGAGCTGTTTTTT.

This clone appeared a single time. The chain joins TRBV4-1 to TRBJ2-7, with TRBD2 identical over 8 bases. Germline CDR1 and CDR2: MGHRA and YSYEKL. The CDR3 is made up of 15 amino acids. V lost 4 bases to trimming and J lost 4 bases; unmatched junction nucleotides: 9. The CDR3 protein is CASSPETSAVYEQYF. For the CDR3, the DNA is TGCGCCAGCAGCCCCGAGACTAGCGCGGTGTACGAGCAGTACTTC.

The J gene is TRBJ1-1, the V gene TRBV7-9; tentatively, D is TRBD1 (6 bases). V shed 5 bases and J shed 4 bases, with 8 bases lying between them. The CDR3 length is 12 residues. Germline V gene lookup returns CDR1 SEHNR and CDR2 FQNEAQ (reference sequence). The DNA of the CDR3 is TGTGCCAGCAGCCAGGGGTTCACTGAAGCTTTCTTT. This translates into CASSQGFTEAFF. Variable domain in full (rest from reference TRBV7-9 and TRBJ1-1): DTGVSQNPRHKITKRGQNVTFRCDPISEHNRLYWYRQTLGQGPEFLTYFQNEAQLEKSRLLSDRFSAERPKGSFSTLEIQRTEQGDSAMYLCASSQGFTEAFFGQGTRLTVV.

V is TRBV28 and J is TRBJ1-2; D remains unclear. Germline V CDR1 and CDR2: MDHEN, SYDVKM. The CDR3 loop spans 13 amino acids. The ends were cut back, 2 bases at V and 5 bases at J, with 9 bases in the middle. The CDR3 here is CASSLQAPYGYTF. In nucleotides, the CDR3 is TGTGCCAGCAGTTTACAGGCGCCATATGGCTACACCTTC.

The gene calls are TRBV3-1 (or the pseudogene TRBV3-2) and TRBJ1-1; no reliable D call. V lost 1 base, J lost 6 bases, and 12 bases lay in between. Germline V lookup: CDR1 LGHDT, CDR2 YNNKEL (reference sequence). This CDR3 has 14 amino acids. The CDR3 DNA is TGTGCCAGCAGCCAAGCGGGTAGTCGGGCTGAAGCTTTCTTT. Protein sequence: CASSQAGSRAEAFF.

The chain links TRBV24-1 to TRBJ2-1; 9 bases map to TRBD1. CDR3 length equals 15 residues. Germline V gene data show CDR1 as KGHDR and CDR2 as SFDVKD. J was trimmed by 9 bases and V by 4 bases; bases with no gene match: 9. CDR3 loop: CATSDSGTGWVEQFF. The CDR3 DNA sequence: TGTGCCACCAGTGACTCCGGGACAGGGTGGGTTGAGCAGTTCTTC.

This chain connects TRBV19 to TRBJ2-4; D perhaps matches TRBD2 (6 bases). The CDR3 consists of 15 residues. Between the trimmed V and J ends, which lost 5 bases and 0 bases, there was a span of 11 bases. CDR1 and CDR2 (germline): LNHDA, SQIVND (reference sequence). The CDR3 sequence is CASSWGEIAKNIQYF. The CDR3 DNA is TGTGCCAGTAGTTGGGGGGAGATAGCCAAAAACATTCAGTACTTC.

This clone was counted between two and nine times. The chain employs TRBV11-3 and TRBJ2-3; 11 nucleotides align to TRBD2. Germline values: CDR1 SGHNT, CDR2 YENEEA. With 3 bases clipped from V and 9 bases from J, the junction kept 17 bases outside the gene matches. The CDR3 consists of 18 residues. The CDR3 bases are TGTGCCAGCAGCTTTATTTCGGGACTAGCGGCCTCAGGAGGAACGCAGTATTTT. This gives the protein CASSFISGLAASGGTQYF.

This chain joins TRBV2 and TRBJ2-6; 8 bases align to TRBD1. V shed 9 bases, J shed 2 bases, and the junction held 9 bases outside the gene matches. The CDR3 covers 16 residues. Germline V gives CDR1 SNHLY, CDR2 FYNNEI. The CDR3 sequence: CARRTGNNTGANVLTF. CDR3 nucleotides: TGTGCCAGAAGGACAGGGAACAATACTGGGGCCAACGTCCTGACTTTC.

This clone showed up just once. The rearrangement links TRBV5-1 to TRBJ2-7; 8 bases map to TRBD2. The germline V gene encodes CDR1 SGHRS and CDR2 YFSETQ. The ends lost 4 bases at V and 0 bases at J; junction bases unmatched: 3. The CDR3 has 14 residues. CDR3 nucleotide sequence: TGCGCCAGCAGCGCCGGGACTAGCTCCTACGAGCAGTACTTC. Protein: CASSAGTSSYEQYF.

V usage is TRBV19 and J usage is TRBJ2-1; D is perhaps TRBD2 (5 bases). Germline V lookup: CDR1 LNHDA, CDR2 SQIVND (reference sequence). This CDR3 is 14 amino acids long. Trimming shortened V by 3 bases and J by 6 bases, and 12 bases separated the two germline ends. CDR3 DNA sequence: TGTGCCAGTAGTATCTCGCTAGCTCGCAATGAGCAGTTCTTC. Its protein is CASSISLARNEQFF.

This chain connects TRBV19 to TRBJ2-7; weak D call: TRBD1 (7 bases). There are 16 residues in the CDR3. V dropped 6 bases and J dropped 4 bases, with 22 bases sitting between them. The germline CDR1 and CDR2 sequences are LNHDA and SQIVND (reference sequence). The CDR3, as DNA: TGTGCCAGTAGCAGAACAGGGGAGGCACGGGGGTACGAGCAGTACTTC. Translation: CASSRTGEARGYEQYF.

The chain is built from TRBV16 and TRBJ1-5; 9 nucleotides agree with TRBD1. CDR3 length equals 14 residues. The germline V gene encodes CDR1 KGHSY and CDR2 FQNENV. The trim removed 2 bases at V and 6 bases at J, leaving 2 bases unmatched. The CDR3 reads CASSQGQGRQPQHF. DNA of the CDR3: TGTGCCAGCAGCCAAGGACAGGGGCGTCAGCCCCAGCATTTT.

The table lists this clone with a few counts. This chain uses TRBV3-1 (or the pseudogene TRBV3-2) with TRBJ2-1; TRBD1 agrees at 7 bases. CDR3 size: 15 residues. The V segment lost 1 base and the J segment 6 bases; nucleotides outside the gene matches: 6. CDR1 is LGHDT and CDR2 is YNNKEL in the germline V gene (reference sequence). The CDR3 reads CASSQVTPGGNEQFF. The CDR3 DNA sequence: TGTGCCAGCAGCCAAGTAACCCCAGGGGGCAATGAGCAGTTCTTC.

This clone showed up just once. The rearrangement links TRBV19 to TRBJ2-4, with TRBD1 matching over 7 bases. Per the germline V gene, CDR1 is LNHDA and CDR2 is SQIVND (reference sequence). Trimming cost V 5 bases and J 8 bases; bases outside gene matches: 3. The CDR3 consists of 12 residues. This CDR3 is CASSGTEYIQYF. The CDR3 DNA is TGTGCCAGTAGTGGGACAGAGTACATTCAGTACTTC.